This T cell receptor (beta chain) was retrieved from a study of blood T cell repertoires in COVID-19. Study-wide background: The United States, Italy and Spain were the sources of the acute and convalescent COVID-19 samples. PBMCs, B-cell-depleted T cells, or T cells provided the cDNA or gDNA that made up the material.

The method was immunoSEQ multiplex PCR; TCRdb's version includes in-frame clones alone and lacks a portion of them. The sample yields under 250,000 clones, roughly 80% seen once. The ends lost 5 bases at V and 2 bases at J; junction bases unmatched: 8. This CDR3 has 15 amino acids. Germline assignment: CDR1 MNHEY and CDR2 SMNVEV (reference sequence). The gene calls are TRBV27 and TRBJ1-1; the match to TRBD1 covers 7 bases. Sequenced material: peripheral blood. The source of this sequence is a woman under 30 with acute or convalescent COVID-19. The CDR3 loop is CASSTPTGINTEAFF. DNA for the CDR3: TGTGCCAGCAGTACCCCGACAGGGATTAACACTGAAGCTTTCTTT.